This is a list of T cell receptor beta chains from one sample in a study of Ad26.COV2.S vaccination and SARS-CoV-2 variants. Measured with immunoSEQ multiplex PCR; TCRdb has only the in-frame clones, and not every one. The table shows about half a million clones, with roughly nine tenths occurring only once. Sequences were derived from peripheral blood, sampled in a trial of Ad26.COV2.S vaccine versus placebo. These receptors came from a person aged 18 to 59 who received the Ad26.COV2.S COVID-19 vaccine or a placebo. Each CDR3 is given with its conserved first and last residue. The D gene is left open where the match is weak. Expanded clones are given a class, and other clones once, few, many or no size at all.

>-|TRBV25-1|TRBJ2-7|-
TGTGCCAGCAGCCAGATTCTGGATTACGAGCAGTACTTC
CASSQILDYEQYF
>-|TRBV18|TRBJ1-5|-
TGTGCCAGCTCACCACGCGTTCTGCTGCAAGAGGAGGGACCCCAGCATTTT
CASSPRVLLQEEGPQHF
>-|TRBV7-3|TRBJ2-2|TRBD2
TGTGCCAGCAGGAACAATCCGGGACTAGGAAACACCGGGGAGCTGTTTTTT
CASRNNPGLGNTGELFF
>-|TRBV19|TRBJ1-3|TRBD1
TGTGCCAGTAGTACCTCCGGGACAGGGGCGGCTGGAAACACCATATATTTT
CASSTSGTGAAGNTIYF
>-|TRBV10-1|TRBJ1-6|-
TGCGCCAGCGAGACCGGGACACTCAGCCATAATTCACCCCTCCACTTT
CASETGTLSHNSPLHF
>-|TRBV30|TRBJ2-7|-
TGTGCCTGGAGTAAAATTAGCTCCTACGAGCAGTACTTC
CAWSKISSYEQYF
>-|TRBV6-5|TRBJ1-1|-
TGTGCCAGCAGGGTAGCCACTGAAGCTTTCTTT
CASRVATEAFF
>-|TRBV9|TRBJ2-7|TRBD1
TGTGCCAGCAGCGTCGGGACAGGGGGTCCCGAGCAGTACTTC
CASSVGTGGPEQYF
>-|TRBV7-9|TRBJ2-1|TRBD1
TGTGCCAGCAGCAGCGGAACAGGGGGAATCTACAATGAGCAGTTCTTC
CASSSGTGGIYNEQFF
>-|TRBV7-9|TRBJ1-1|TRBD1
TGTGCCAGCAGCCTAACAGGGGATTTTGAAGCTTTCTTT
CASSLTGDFEAFF
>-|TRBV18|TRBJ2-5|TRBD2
TGTGCCAGCTCACCAGTAGGACTAGCGGGCGGCCAGGCAGAGACCCAGTACTTC
CASSPVGLAGGQAETQYF
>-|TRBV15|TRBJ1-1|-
TGTGCCACCAGCAGAGGGGCGGGCAGCTTGAACACTGAAGCTTTCTTT
CATSRGAGSLNTEAFF
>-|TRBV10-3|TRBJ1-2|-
TGTGCCATCAGTGGCTTCGGGTCCCCTGTGTGGGGCTACACCTTC
CAISGFGSPVWGYTF
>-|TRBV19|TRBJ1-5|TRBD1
TGTGCCAGTACCCCTACAGGGGGCCCGGGGCAGCCCCAGCATTTT
CASTPTGGPGQPQHF
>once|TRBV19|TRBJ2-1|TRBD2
TGTGCCAGTAGTATAGGGAGCGGGAGGTTCTACAATGAGCAGTTCTTC
CASSIGSGRFYNEQFF
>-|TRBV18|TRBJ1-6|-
TGTGCCAGCTCACCGCAGGACGCTTCCCTCGGTTCACCCCTCCACTTT
CASSPQDASLGSPLHF
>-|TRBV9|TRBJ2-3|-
TGTGCCAGCAGCGTAGCGGGGGACGGGACTCATACGCAGTATTTT
CASSVAGDGTHTQYF
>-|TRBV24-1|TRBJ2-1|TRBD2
TGTGCCACCAGTGACCGAGGACTAGCGGGAGGGTCCTACAATGAGCAGTTCTTC
CATSDRGLAGGSYNEQFF
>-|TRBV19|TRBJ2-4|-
TGTGCCACCAACGGGATTAACAAAAACATTCAGTACTTC
CATNGINKNIQYF
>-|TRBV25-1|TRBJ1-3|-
TGTGCCAGCAGTGAATCTCCGGGGACACCTTCTGGAAACACCATATATTTT
CASSESPGTPSGNTIYF
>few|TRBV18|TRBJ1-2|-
TGTGCCAGCTCACCAGACCGGTCCCAATACTATGGCTACACCTTC
CASSPDRSQYYGYTF
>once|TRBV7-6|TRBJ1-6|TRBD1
TGTGCCAGCAGCCCCCGGACAGGGGGTTACTCACCCCTCCACTTT
CASSPRTGGYSPLHF
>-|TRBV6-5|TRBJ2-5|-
TGTGCCAGCAGTTTGCCGGGCGCAAGAGCGGAGACCCAGTACTTC
CASSLPGARAETQYF
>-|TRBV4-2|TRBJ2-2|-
TGTGCCACAAACAGACAGGAGAACACCGGGGAGCTGTTTTTT
CATNRQENTGELFF
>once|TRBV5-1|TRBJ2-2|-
TGCGCCAGCAGCTTCCCTGGGGGGTTGAACACCGGGGAGCTGTTTTTT
CASSFPGGLNTGELFF
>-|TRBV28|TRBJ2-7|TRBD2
TGTGCCAGCAGTTTAATCGGATGGCTAGCGGGGGCCCACGAGCAGTACTTC
CASSLIGWLAGAHEQYF
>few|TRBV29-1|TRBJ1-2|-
TGCAGCGTTGACGAGTTTGGAGGCTACACCTTC
CSVDEFGGYTF
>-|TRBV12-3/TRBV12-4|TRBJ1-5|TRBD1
TGTGCCAGCAGGGGACAGGGTAGCCAGCCCCAGCATTTT
CASRGQGSQPQHF
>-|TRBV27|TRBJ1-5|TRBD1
TGTGCCAGCAGCTCCGGGACAGGATCCAATCAGCCCCAGCATTTT
CASSSGTGSNQPQHF
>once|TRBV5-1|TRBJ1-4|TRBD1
TGCGCCAGCAGCTTGGCGTCCCAGGGGGTACGCGAAAAACTGTTTTTT
CASSLASQGVREKLFF
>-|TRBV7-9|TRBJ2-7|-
TGTGCCAGCAGCCCGTCTACTTACGAGCAGTACTTC
CASSPSTYEQYF
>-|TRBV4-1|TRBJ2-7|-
TGCGCCAGCAGCGCTCCGACAGTACGTGCCTACGAGCAGTACTTC
CASSAPTVRAYEQYF
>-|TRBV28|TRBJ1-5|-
TGTGCCAGCAGGAGGAGCAATCAGCCCCAGCATTTT
CASRRSNQPQHF
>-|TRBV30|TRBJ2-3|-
TGTGCCTGGAGTGTACTAGGGAGTACAGATACGCAGTATTTT
CAWSVLGSTDTQYF
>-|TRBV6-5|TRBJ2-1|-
TGTGCCAGCAGTTACTCGGTTGGACTACCTCCGAGGGAGCAGTTCTTC
CASSYSVGLPPREQFF
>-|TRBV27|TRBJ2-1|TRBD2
TGTGCCAGCAGTAGCTATAGCGGGAGGGACAATGAGCAGTTCTTC
CASSSYSGRDNEQFF
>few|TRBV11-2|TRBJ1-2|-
TGTGCCAGCAGCTTAGCTGGGGGAGCTAACTATGGCTACACCTTC
CASSLAGGANYGYTF
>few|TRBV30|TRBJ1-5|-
TGTGCCTGGAGTGCCGGGAGTAGCAATCAGCCCCAGCATTTT
CAWSAGSSNQPQHF
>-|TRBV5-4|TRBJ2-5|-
TGTGCCAGCAGCACCGCCTCAGATTTACAAGAGACCCAGTACTTC
CASSTASDLQETQYF
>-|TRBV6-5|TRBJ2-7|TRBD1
TGTGCCAGCAGCCCGAGCCGACAGGGCGACGAGCAGTACTTC
CASSPSRQGDEQYF
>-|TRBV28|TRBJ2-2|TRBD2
TGTGCCAGCAGTTTATTAGCGGGATCCTACACCGGGGAGCTGTTTTTT
CASSLLAGSYTGELFF
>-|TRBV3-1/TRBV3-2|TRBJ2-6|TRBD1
TGTGCCAGCAGCCAAGATTGGACAGGAATTAGCTCTGGGGCCAACGTCCTGACTTTC
CASSQDWTGISSGANVLTF
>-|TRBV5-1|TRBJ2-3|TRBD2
TGCGCCAGCAGCTTGGGGTTAGCGGGAAGCACAGATACGCAGTATTTT
CASSLGLAGSTDTQYF
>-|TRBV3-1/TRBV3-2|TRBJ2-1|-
TGTGCCAGCAGCCAGGCGGCCTCCTACAATGAGCAGTTCTTC
CASSQAASYNEQFF
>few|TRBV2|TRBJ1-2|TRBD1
TGTGCCAGCATTATTGACAGGGCCAGTGATGGCTACACCTTC
CASIIDRASDGYTF
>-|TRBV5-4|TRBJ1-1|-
TGTGCCAGCAGCTTGGATGCAGGACCCAAAGCTTTCTTT
CASSLDAGPKAFF
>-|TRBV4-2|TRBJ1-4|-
TGTGCCAGCAGCCAAGAGTATTGGGCCTTACAGGGCGCTAATGAAAAACTGTTTTTT
CASSQEYWALQGANEKLFF
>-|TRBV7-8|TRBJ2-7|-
TGTGCCAGCAGCTTAAGACAGAACTACGAGCAGTACTTC
CASSLRQNYEQYF
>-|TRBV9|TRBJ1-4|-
TGTGCCAGCAGCGTAGGGGTGGGGGCCTCGGGTGAAAAACTGTTTTTT
CASSVGVGASGEKLFF
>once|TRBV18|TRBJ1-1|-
TGTGCCAGCTCACCATGGTCACAACAGAACACTGAAGCTTTCTTT
CASSPWSQQNTEAFF
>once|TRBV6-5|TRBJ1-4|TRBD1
TGTGCCAGCAGTCGACAGGGGGCGGCTAATGAAAAACTGTTTTTT
CASSRQGAANEKLFF
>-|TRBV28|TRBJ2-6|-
TGTGCCAGCAGTTTACATTTACTCCCAGGGCCTTCTGGGGCCAACGTCCTGACTTTC
CASSLHLLPGPSGANVLTF
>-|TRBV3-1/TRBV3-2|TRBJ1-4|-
TGTGCCAGCAGCCAAGGCCGTTGGAGTGCAACTAATGAAAAACTGTTTTTT
CASSQGRWSATNEKLFF
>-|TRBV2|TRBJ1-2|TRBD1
TGTGCCAGCAGCGAGGGACAGGGGATTTATGGCTACACCTTC
CASSEGQGIYGYTF
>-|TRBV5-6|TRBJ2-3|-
TGTGCCAGCATCTCACTGGGGGATACGCAGTATTTT
CASISLGDTQYF